The sequence of this T cell receptor (beta chain) was determined in a study of CD8+CD57+ T cells in acquired aplastic anemia. Study-wide context: Sorted cells (CD4+ and CD8+) yielded DNA amounts that averaged approximately 3.1 ug. Sequencing produced an average of approximately 10 million reads per healthy donor for CD4+ cells.

Genomic DNA templated the TCR beta VDJ and CDR3 profiling. TCRdb re-analysed the reads in MiXCR, keeping a single row per CDR3 protein. The sample records 150,000 to 200,000 distinct CDR3 sequences, 63% being singletons. This CDR3 is built from 15 residues. The V segment lost 9 bases and the J segment 2 bases; nucleotides outside the gene matches: 10. CDR1 SGHNT and CDR2 YYREEE come from the germline V gene (reference sequence). Notes on the study in general: Patients did not significantly differ from controls in CD8+ Simpson's diversity. In common between the patients and the controls were approximately 30 CD8+ CDR3 sequences.

On this clonotype itself: Its target is unknown.

The sequence was obtained from a human donor in good health. The J gene is TRBJ1-2, the V gene TRBV5-4; 10 bases map to TRBD1. What was sequenced was sorted CD4+, CD8+, or CD8+CD57+ T cells (not recorded which) from PBMCs. CDR3 sequence (DNA): TGTGCCACCAACAACCGGGGACAGGGGAACTATGGCTACACCTTC. Translation gives CATNNRGQGNYGYTF.